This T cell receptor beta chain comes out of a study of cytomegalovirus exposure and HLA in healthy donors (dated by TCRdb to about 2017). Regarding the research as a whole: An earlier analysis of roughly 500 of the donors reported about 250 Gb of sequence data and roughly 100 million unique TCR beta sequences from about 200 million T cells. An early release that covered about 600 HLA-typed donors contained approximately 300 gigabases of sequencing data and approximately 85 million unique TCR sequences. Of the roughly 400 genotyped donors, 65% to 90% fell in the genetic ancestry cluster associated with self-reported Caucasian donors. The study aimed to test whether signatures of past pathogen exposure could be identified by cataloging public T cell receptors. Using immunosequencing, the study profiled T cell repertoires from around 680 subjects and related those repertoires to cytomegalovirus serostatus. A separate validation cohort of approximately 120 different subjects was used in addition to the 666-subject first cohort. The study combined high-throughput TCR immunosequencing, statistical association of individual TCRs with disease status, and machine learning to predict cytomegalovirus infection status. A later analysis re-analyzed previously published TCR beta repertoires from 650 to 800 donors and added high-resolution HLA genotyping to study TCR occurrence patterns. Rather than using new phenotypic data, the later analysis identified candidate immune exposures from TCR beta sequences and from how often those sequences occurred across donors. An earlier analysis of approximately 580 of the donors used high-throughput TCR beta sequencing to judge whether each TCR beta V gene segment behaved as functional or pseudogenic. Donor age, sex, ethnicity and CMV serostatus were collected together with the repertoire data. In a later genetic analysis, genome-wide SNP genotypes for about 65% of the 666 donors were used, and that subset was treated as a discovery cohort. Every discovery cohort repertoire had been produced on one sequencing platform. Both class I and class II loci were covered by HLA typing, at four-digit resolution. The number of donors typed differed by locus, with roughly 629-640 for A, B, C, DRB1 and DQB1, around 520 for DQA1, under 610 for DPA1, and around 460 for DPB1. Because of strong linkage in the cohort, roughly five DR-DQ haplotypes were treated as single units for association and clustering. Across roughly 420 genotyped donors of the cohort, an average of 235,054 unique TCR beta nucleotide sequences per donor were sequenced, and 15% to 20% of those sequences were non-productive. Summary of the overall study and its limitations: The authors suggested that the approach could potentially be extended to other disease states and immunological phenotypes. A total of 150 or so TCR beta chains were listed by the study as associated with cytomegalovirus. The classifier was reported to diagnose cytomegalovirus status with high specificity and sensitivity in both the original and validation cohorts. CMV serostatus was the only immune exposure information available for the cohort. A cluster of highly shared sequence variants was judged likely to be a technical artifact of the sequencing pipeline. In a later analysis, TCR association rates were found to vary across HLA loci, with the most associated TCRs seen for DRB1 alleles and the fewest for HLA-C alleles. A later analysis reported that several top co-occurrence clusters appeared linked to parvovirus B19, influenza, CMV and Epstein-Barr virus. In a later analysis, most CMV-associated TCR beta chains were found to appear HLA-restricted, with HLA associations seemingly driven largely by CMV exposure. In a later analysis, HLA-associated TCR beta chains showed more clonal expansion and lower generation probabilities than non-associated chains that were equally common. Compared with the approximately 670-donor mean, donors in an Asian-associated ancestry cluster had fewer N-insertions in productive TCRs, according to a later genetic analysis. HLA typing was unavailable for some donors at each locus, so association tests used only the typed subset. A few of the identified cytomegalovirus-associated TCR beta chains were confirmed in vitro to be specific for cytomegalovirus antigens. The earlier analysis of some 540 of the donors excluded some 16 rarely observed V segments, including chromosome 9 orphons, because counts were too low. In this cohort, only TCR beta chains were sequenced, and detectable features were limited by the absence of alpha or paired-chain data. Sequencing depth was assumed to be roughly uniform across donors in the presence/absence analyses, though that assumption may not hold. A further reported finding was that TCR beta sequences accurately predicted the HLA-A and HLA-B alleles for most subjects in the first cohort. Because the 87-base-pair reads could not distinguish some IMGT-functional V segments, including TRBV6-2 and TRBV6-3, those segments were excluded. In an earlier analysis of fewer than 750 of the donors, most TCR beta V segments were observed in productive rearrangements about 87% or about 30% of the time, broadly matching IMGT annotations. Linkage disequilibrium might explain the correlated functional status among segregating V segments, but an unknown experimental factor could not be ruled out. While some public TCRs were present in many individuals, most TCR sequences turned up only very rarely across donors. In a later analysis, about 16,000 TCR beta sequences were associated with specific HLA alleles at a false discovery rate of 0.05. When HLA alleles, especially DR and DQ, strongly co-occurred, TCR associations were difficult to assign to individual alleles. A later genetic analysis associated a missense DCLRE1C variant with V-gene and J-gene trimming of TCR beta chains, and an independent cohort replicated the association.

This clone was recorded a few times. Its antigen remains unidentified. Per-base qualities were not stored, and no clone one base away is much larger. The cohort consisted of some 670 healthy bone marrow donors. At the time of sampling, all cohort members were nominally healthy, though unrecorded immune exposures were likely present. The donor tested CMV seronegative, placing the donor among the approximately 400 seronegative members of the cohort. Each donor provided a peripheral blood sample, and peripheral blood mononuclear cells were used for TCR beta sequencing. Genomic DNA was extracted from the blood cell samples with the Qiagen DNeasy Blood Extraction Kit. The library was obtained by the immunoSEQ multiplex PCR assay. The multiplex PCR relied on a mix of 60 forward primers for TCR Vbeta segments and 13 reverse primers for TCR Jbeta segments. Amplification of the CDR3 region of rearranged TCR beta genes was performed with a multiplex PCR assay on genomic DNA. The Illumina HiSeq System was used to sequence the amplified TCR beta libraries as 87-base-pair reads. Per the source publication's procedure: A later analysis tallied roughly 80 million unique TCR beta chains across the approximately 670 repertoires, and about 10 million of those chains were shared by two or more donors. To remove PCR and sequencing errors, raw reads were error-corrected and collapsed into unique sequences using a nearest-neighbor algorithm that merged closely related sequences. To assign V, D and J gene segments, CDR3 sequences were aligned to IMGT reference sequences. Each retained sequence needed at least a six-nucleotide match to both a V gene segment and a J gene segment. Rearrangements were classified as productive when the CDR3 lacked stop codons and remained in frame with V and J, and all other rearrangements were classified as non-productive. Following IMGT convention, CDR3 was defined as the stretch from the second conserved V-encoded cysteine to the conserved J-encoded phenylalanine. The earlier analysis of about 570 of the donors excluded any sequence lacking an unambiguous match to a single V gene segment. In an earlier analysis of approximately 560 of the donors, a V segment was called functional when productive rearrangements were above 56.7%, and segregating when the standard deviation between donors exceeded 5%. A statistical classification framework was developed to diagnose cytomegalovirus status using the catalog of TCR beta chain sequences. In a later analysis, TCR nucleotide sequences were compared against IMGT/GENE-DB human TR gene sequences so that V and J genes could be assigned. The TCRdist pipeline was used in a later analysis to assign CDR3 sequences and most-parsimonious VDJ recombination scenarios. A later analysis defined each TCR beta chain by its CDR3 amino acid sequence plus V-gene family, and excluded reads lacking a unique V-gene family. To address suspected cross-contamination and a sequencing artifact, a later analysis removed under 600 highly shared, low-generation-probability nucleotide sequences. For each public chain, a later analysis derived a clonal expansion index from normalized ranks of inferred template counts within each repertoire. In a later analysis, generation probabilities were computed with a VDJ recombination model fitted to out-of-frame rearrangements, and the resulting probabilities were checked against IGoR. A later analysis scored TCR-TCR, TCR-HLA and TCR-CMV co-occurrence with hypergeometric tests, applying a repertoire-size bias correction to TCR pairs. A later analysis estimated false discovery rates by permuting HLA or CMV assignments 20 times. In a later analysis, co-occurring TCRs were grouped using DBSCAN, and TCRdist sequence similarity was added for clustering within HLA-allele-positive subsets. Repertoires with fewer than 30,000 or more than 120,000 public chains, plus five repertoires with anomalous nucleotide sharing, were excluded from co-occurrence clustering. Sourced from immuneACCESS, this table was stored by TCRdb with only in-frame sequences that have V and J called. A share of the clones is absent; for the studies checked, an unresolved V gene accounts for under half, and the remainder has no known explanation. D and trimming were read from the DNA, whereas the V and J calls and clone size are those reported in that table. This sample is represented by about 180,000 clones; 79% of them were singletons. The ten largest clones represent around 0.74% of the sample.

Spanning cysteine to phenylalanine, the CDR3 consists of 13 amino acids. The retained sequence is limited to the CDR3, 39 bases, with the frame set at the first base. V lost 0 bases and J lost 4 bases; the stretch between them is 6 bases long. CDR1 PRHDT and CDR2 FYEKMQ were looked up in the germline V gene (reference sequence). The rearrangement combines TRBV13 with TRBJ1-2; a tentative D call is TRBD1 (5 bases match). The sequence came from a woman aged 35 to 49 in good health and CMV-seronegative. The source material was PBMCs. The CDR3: CASSLGTAYGYTF. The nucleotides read TGTGCCAGCAGCTTAGGGACAGCCTATGGCTACACCTTC.